These T cell receptor beta chains were read from a single sample in a study of cytomegalovirus exposure and HLA in healthy donors. Only in-frame clones appear in the TCRdb table, and some are missing; sequencing was by immunoSEQ multiplex PCR. The table includes roughly 120,000 clones, about 79% detected once. The sequenced sample consisted of PBMCs. These receptors were taken from a man aged 45 to 65 in good health and CMV-seronegative. The CDR3 runs from the conserved cysteine through the conserved F or W. The order of the fields is CDR3 DNA, CDR3 protein, J gene, V gene, D gene, clone size. The D gene is left open where the match is weak. The listing skips clone size in some rows; elsewhere it reads once, few, many or a size class.

CDR3nt: TGCGCCAGCAGCCAAGATGGTCTATGGGGGGGCCAAGAGACCCAGTACTTC
CDR3aa: CASSQDGLWGGQETQYF
j_gene: TRBJ2-5
v_gene: TRBV4-1
d_gene: TRBD2
abundance: NA

CDR3nt: TGCGCCAGCAGCTCTACACCCAAAGCGGGCCGCACAGATACGCAGTATTTT
CDR3aa: CASSSTPKAGRTDTQYF
j_gene: TRBJ2-3
v_gene: TRBV5-1
d_gene: NA
abundance: NA

CDR3nt: TGTGCCAGCACCTTAGACGGCAGGGAGGAAGCCTATGGCTACACCTTC
CDR3aa: CASTLDGREEAYGYTF
j_gene: TRBJ1-2
v_gene: TRBV7-9
d_gene: NA
abundance: NA

CDR3nt: TGTGCCACCAGCAGAGATCTAGCCAAAAACATTCAGTACTTC
CDR3aa: CATSRDLAKNIQYF
j_gene: TRBJ2-4
v_gene: TRBV15
d_gene: NA
abundance: NA

CDR3nt: TGTGCCAGCACCGGGGGGACAGGGGTTTGGGAAAAACTGTTTTTT
CDR3aa: CASTGGTGVWEKLFF
j_gene: TRBJ1-4
v_gene: TRBV2
d_gene: TRBD1
abundance: NA

CDR3nt: TGTGCCAGCAGCGTAGGAGCGGGGGTGGTAGATACGCAGTATTTT
CDR3aa: CASSVGAGVVDTQYF
j_gene: TRBJ2-3
v_gene: TRBV9
d_gene: TRBD2
abundance: NA

CDR3nt: TGTTCCAGCAGCTTTATTACTACAGGGAACTACGAGCAGTACTTC
CDR3aa: CSSSFITTGNYEQYF
j_gene: TRBJ2-7
v_gene: TRBV7-9
d_gene: NA
abundance: NA

CDR3nt: TGCGCCAGCAGCCAGCAGGGGGCGTCCAGATTGAACACTGAAGCTTTCTTT
CDR3aa: CASSQQGASRLNTEAFF
j_gene: TRBJ1-1
v_gene: TRBV5-1
d_gene: TRBD1
abundance: NA

CDR3nt: TGTGCCATCAGTGAGGTGGGGGCCCGCGAGACCCAGTACTTC
CDR3aa: CAISEVGARETQYF
j_gene: TRBJ2-5
v_gene: TRBV10-3
d_gene: NA
abundance: NA

CDR3nt: TGTGCCAGCTCACAAGGCCTCGGGGTCGATGAAAAACTGTTTTTT
CDR3aa: CASSQGLGVDEKLFF
j_gene: TRBJ1-4
v_gene: TRBV18
d_gene: NA
abundance: NA

CDR3nt: TGTGCCAGCAGCCCCCTCCGGGGGTCTTTTGAAAAACTGTTTTTT
CDR3aa: CASSPLRGSFEKLFF
j_gene: TRBJ1-4
v_gene: TRBV7-2
d_gene: NA
abundance: NA

CDR3nt: TGTGCCAGCAGTCTGGACAGGGGGCGAGAGACCCAGTACTTC
CDR3aa: CASSLDRGRETQYF
j_gene: TRBJ2-5
v_gene: TRBV2
d_gene: TRBD1
abundance: few

CDR3nt: TGCGCCAGCAGACCTAATCCATGGGTAGCGGGGGGCCGGAGCTCCTACAATGAGCAGTTCTTC
CDR3aa: CASRPNPWVAGGRSSYNEQFF
j_gene: TRBJ2-1
v_gene: TRBV5-1
d_gene: TRBD2
abundance: NA

CDR3nt: TGTGCCAGCAGTGAACTGAGGGGACAGGGGAAGTCTAGCACAGATACGCAGTATTTT
CDR3aa: CASSELRGQGKSSTDTQYF
j_gene: TRBJ2-3
v_gene: TRBV2
d_gene: TRBD1
abundance: NA

CDR3nt: TGTGCCAGCAGTGAACGACAGGGGAGCACAGATACGCAGTATTTT
CDR3aa: CASSERQGSTDTQYF
j_gene: TRBJ2-3
v_gene: TRBV25-1
d_gene: TRBD1
abundance: NA

CDR3nt: TGTGCCAGCAGCCGGGGGACTGGTGAAGCTTTCTTT
CDR3aa: CASSRGTGEAFF
j_gene: TRBJ1-1
v_gene: TRBV11-2
d_gene: NA
abundance: NA